These T cell receptor beta chains were read from a single sample in a study of blood T cell repertoires in COVID-19. The table came from immunoSEQ multiplex PCR; TCRdb's copy has only in-frame clones and leaves some out. The profile shows approximately 130,000 clones, around 82% of them singletons. Sequencing was carried out using peripheral blood. The receptors here all came from a human donor in a cohort sampled during active COVID-19. Both conserved end residues are part of each CDR3. Each record gives: V gene, D gene, CDR3 protein. D genes are given only for firm matches.

v_gene: TRBV7-8
d_gene: TRBD1
CDR3aa: CASSPRSGTVSHEQYF

v_gene: TRBV14
d_gene: TRBD1
CDR3aa: CASSRQGGTEAFF

v_gene: TRBV5-1
d_gene: .
CDR3aa: CASSPLRMTDLNYGYTF

v_gene: TRBV4-3
d_gene: .
CDR3aa: CASSLGRESSYEQYF

v_gene: TRBV5-5
d_gene: TRBD2
CDR3aa: CASSPPGGFSSYEQYF

v_gene: TRBV5-1
d_gene: TRBD1
CDR3aa: CASSPRDRPYEQYF

v_gene: TRBV27
d_gene: TRBD1
CDR3aa: CASSPGWSGTGEIGELFF

v_gene: TRBV6-6
d_gene: .
CDR3aa: CASSYKSEGYTF

v_gene: TRBV13
d_gene: .
CDR3aa: CASSLRAEAFF

v_gene: TRBV5-1
d_gene: TRBD1
CDR3aa: CASSLEPRDSINEQYF

v_gene: TRBV3-1/TRBV3-2
d_gene: .
CDR3aa: CASSQDLTRATYEQYF

v_gene: TRBV7-9
d_gene: .
CDR3aa: CASSRLRGEQYF

v_gene: TRBV5-1
d_gene: .
CDR3aa: CASSFSGSEAFF

v_gene: TRBV28
d_gene: TRBD1
CDR3aa: CASSSSGTGHEKLFF

v_gene: TRBV19
d_gene: .
CDR3aa: CASRVQGADTQYF

v_gene: TRBV2
d_gene: .
CDR3aa: CASSDRGMNTEAFF

v_gene: TRBV28
d_gene: .
CDR3aa: CASSLSHRVNQPQHF

v_gene: TRBV3-1/TRBV3-2
d_gene: .
CDR3aa: CAWRGQFTGELFF

v_gene: TRBV6-5
d_gene: .
CDR3aa: CASSDRSNEKLFF

v_gene: TRBV27
d_gene: .
CDR3aa: CASSTREGEKLFF

v_gene: TRBV28
d_gene: TRBD1
CDR3aa: CASSFPGGQGYTF

v_gene: TRBV11-2
d_gene: TRBD2
CDR3aa: CASSLPPVGTAGEETQYF

v_gene: TRBV5-1
d_gene: .
CDR3aa: CASSLMGGSTEAFF

v_gene: TRBV2
d_gene: .
CDR3aa: CASSLSGNSNQPQHF

v_gene: TRBV5-6
d_gene: TRBD1
CDR3aa: CASRDRYTIYF

v_gene: TRBV11-2
d_gene: .
CDR3aa: CASTVGTDTQYF

v_gene: TRBV10-3
d_gene: TRBD2
CDR3aa: CAISDWGTSDGDEQFF

v_gene: TRBV5-6
d_gene: TRBD2
CDR3aa: CASSLLTSGGAKRYF

v_gene: TRBV6-5
d_gene: .
CDR3aa: CASRQQGTGNTIYF

v_gene: TRBV3-1/TRBV3-2
d_gene: TRBD1
CDR3aa: CASRPTGAPLNYGYTF

v_gene: TRBV29-1
d_gene: .
CDR3aa: CSVRQGGNTGELFF

v_gene: TRBV5-6
d_gene: .
CDR3aa: CASNLGLDLNEQFF

v_gene: TRBV2
d_gene: TRBD1
CDR3aa: CASVGTANYGYTF

v_gene: TRBV9
d_gene: TRBD1
CDR3aa: CASSAQGWANEKLFF

v_gene: TRBV6-5
d_gene: .
CDR3aa: CASSYSSFNQPQHF

v_gene: TRBV19
d_gene: TRBD2
CDR3aa: CASRARGGAYNEQFF

v_gene: TRBV19
d_gene: .
CDR3aa: CASSIQGIGMNTEAFF

v_gene: TRBV28
d_gene: .
CDR3aa: CASKWGGNTEAFF

v_gene: TRBV15
d_gene: .
CDR3aa: CATSSANRLGAGNEQFF

v_gene: TRBV3-1/TRBV3-2
d_gene: TRBD1
CDR3aa: CASSAQGVSDTQYF

v_gene: TRBV10-2
d_gene: .
CDR3aa: CASRVLTNTEAFF

v_gene: TRBV25-1
d_gene: TRBD1
CDR3aa: CASSEYRTGAGNTIYF

v_gene: TRBV5-6
d_gene: TRBD2
CDR3aa: CASSRGSGVEQYF